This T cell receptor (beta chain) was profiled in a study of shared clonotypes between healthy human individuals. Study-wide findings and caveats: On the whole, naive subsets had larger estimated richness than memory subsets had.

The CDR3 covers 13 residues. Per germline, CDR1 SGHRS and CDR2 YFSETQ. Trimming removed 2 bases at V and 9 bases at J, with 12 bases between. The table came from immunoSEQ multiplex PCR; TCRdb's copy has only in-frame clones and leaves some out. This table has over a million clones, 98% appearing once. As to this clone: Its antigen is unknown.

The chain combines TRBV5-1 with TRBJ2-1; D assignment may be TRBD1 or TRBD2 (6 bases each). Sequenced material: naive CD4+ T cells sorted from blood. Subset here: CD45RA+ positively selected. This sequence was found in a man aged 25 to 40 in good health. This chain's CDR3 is CASSLLRGGEQFF. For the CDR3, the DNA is TGCGCCAGCAGCTTACTCAGGGGAGGTGAGCAGTTCTTC.